This T cell receptor (beta chain) is from a study of T cell responses to AZD1222 COVID-19 vaccine. Study-level information: Pooling covered second doses at about 4 or about 12 weeks. Study-wide findings and caveats: Only a handful of AZD1222 recipients were seropositive at baseline. Reportedly, nearly half of unique spike TCRs recognized epitopes outside B.1.351/B.1.1.7 mutations. It was only after the peak T cell response that any repertoires were sampled.

Measured with immunoSEQ multiplex PCR; TCRdb has only the in-frame clones, and not every one. This table has around 160,000 clones, roughly 94% appearing once. The ends lost 8 bases at V and 1 base at J; junction bases unmatched: 2. Germline values: CDR1 SGHRS, CDR2 YFSETQ. This CDR3 region has 12 residues. Regarding this clone: Its target is unknown. Distinct nucleotide sequences in the sample also encode this CDR3.

The chain couples TRBV5-1 to TRBJ1-1; 7 bases fit TRBD1. This receptor was identified in an adult in good health. The source was peripheral blood, collected on day 0 of AZD1222 vaccination. The CDR3 here is CASRTGNTEAFF. The CDR3 bases are TGCGCCAGTCGGACAGGGAACACTGAAGCTTTCTTT.